Each of the 27 T cell receptor beta chains below was sequenced from the same sample in a study of T cell responses to AZD1222 COVID-19 vaccine. Sequenced by immunoSEQ multiplex PCR; TCRdb stores in-frame clones only, minus some. The sample includes tens of thousands of clones, more than 75% of them seen just once. Sequenced material: peripheral blood, taken on day 0 of AZD1222 vaccination. The receptor set was obtained from an adult in good health.

J is TRBJ1-6 and V is TRBV5-6; D perhaps matches TRBD1 (5 bases). Germline assignment: CDR1 SGHDT and CDR2 YYEEEE. The CDR3 is made up of 14 amino acids. V was clipped by 4 bases and J by 10 bases, with 15 bases between them. CDR3 loop: CASSTRAGPSPLHF. DNA of the CDR3: TGTGCCAGCAGCACTCGGGCAGGGCCCTCACCCCTCCACTTT.

In its sample, this clone was seen once. The J gene is TRBJ1-2, the V gene TRBV5-6; 8 bases align to TRBD1. The CDR3 is 13 residues long. V was pared by 4 bases and J by 6 bases, with 5 bases of the junction left unmatched. Germline CDR1 is SGHDT and CDR2 is YYEEEE. The CDR3 sequence: CASSDTGGNGYTF. CDR3 nucleotides: TGTGCCAGCAGCGACACAGGGGGGAATGGCTACACCTTC.

This chain joins TRBV28 and TRBJ1-1, with 11 bases identical to TRBD1. This CDR3 is built from 15 residues. Germline V gene lookup returns CDR1 MDHEN and CDR2 SYDVKM. After removal of 6 bases from V and 5 bases from J, the junction contained 8 bases not matched to a gene. CDR3 bases: TGTGCCAGCAGCCTCGGGACAGGGGGTCAGACTGAAGCTTTCTTT. It translates to CASSLGTGGQTEAFF.

The chain recombines TRBV5-6 with TRBJ2-5, with unresolved D. V was clipped by 0 bases and J by 3 bases, with 3 bases between them. Germline V gene sequence: CDR1 SGHDT, CDR2 YYEEEE. The CDR3 consists of 12 residues. The CDR3 region is CASSLVEETQYF. Here the CDR3 DNA reads TGTGCCAGCAGCTTGGTAGAAGAGACCCAGTACTTC.

The CDR3 coding sequence is TGTGCCAGCAGTTTTATCCAGGGGAACACTGAAGCTTTCTTT. Translating gives CASSFIQGNTEAFF. The chain combines TRBV27 with TRBJ1-1, with D tentatively TRBD1 (5 bases). There are 14 residues in the CDR3. V dropped 3 bases and J dropped 1 base, with 9 bases sitting between them. The germline CDR1 and CDR2 sequences are MNHEY and SMNVEV (reference sequence).

The chain carries TRBV4-3 and TRBJ2-7, with D perhaps matching TRBD2 (5 bases). Germline V lookup: CDR1 LGHNA, CDR2 YSLEER. The CDR3 runs to 15 residues. Trimming removed 0 bases at V and 7 bases at J, with 16 bases between. The CDR3 DNA is TGCGCCAGCAGCCAAGATCTTTCGGGGTATGGGGAGCAGTACTTC. This gives the protein CASSQDLSGYGEQYF.

This rearrangement joins TRBV2 to TRBJ1-5, with D perhaps matching TRBD1 (5 bases). This CDR3 has 15 residues. V lost 5 bases and J 0 bases, leaving 11 bases between the germline ends. Germline CDR1 reads SNHLY; CDR2 reads FYNNEI. The CDR3 reads CASSPDSNSNQPQHF. The CDR3 region has the DNA TGTGCCAGCAGTCCCGACAGTAATAGCAATCAGCCCCAGCATTTT.

J is TRBJ2-1 and V is TRBV7-2; weak D call: TRBD2 (6 bases). V was pared by 5 bases and J by 4 bases, with 18 bases between. This CDR3 contains 16 residues. The V gene's germline CDR1 is SGHTA and CDR2 FQGNSA. The CDR3 spells CASSPQGGLGYNEQFF. CDR3 coding DNA: TGTGCCAGCAGCCCCCAGGGAGGTTTGGGATACAATGAGCAGTTCTTC.

Note on this clone: One junction end does not reproduce the germline sequence, and a read error may be involved. In DNA form, the CDR3 reads TGTGCTAGCAGCTTAGCAGGTGGGCAGGGTTGTATCCAGCCCCAGCATTTT. Its translation: CASSLAGGQGCIQPQHF. The chain is built from TRBV7-7 and TRBJ1-5; tentative D call: TRBD1 (5 bases). CDR1 is SSHAT and CDR2 is FNYEAQ in the germline V gene (reference sequence). The CDR3 spans 17 residues. Full variable domain (rest looked up from reference TRBV7-7 and TRBJ1-5): GAGVSQSPRYKVTKRGQDVTLRCDPISSHATLYWYQQALGQGPEFLTYFNYEAQPDKSGLPSDRFSAERPEGSISTLTIQRTEQRDSAMYRCASSLAGGQGCIQPQHFGDGTRLSIL.

This clone was picked up one time. J is TRBJ2-6 and V is TRBV18; 7 positions match TRBD1. V dropped 2 bases and J dropped 0; count of bases not matched to a gene: 4. CDR1 is KGHSH and CDR2 is LQKENI in the germline V gene. The CDR3 loop spans 17 amino acids. CDR3 region: CASSPGTVDSGANVLTF. For the CDR3, the DNA is TGTGCCAGCTCACCAGGGACAGTTGACTCTGGGGCCAACGTCCTGACTTTC.

The chain uses TRBV6-5 and TRBJ1-1; possibly TRBD1 for D (6 bases). This CDR3 spans 12 amino acids. Germline-derived CDR1 and CDR2 are MNHEY and SVGAGI. V lost 10 bases and J 8 bases, leaving 17 bases between the germline ends. The CDR3 region is CATRRDTGEAFF. In nucleotides, the CDR3 is TGTGCCACCAGACGGGACACAGGCGAAGCTTTCTTT.

The rearrangement uses TRBV11-1 and TRBJ2-7; TRBD1 agrees at 10 bases. Per germline, CDR1 SGHAT and CDR2 FQDESV (reference sequence). Trimming removed 4 bases from V and 4 bases from J; junction bases left unmatched: 7. This CDR3 comprises 15 residues. The CDR3, as DNA: TGTGCCAGCAGCTCCGACGGGACAGGGGCGTACGAGCAGTACTTC. Amino acid sequence: CASSSDGTGAYEQYF. Looking up the rest from reference TRBV11-1 and TRBJ2-7 gives the full variable domain: EAEVAQSPRYKITEKSQAVAFWCDPISGHATLYWYRQILGQGPELLVQFQDESVVDDSQLPKDRFSAERLKGVDSTLKIQPAELGDSAMYLCASSSDGTGAYEQYFGPGTRLTVT.

This rearrangement joins TRBV18 to TRBJ2-7; 9 bases agree with TRBD1. This CDR3 comprises 14 residues. J lost 2 bases, V lost 3 bases, and 2 bases had no gene match. Germline lookup yields CDR1 KGHSH and CDR2 LQKENI. The CDR3 DNA sequence: TGTGCCAGCTCACCGACAGGGGGGACCTACGAGCAGTACTTC. This gives the protein CASSPTGGTYEQYF.

The chain uses TRBV2 and TRBJ2-4; 8 bases align to TRBD1. V lost 1 base and J lost 7; bases outside the gene matches: 0. The CDR3 is 13 residues long. CDR1 and CDR2 (germline): SNHLY, FYNNEI. The CDR3 sequence: CASSEGTGNIQYF. Here the CDR3 DNA reads TGTGCCAGCAGTGAAGGGACAGGGAACATTCAGTACTTC.

The V call is TRBV7-6, the J call TRBJ2-1; 10 bases fit TRBD2. Per germline, CDR1 SGHVS and CDR2 FNYEAQ. V shed 7 bases and J 4 bases; nucleotides not matched to a gene: 7. This CDR3 has 15 residues. The CDR3 loop is CASIQAAGGYNEQFF. The CDR3 nucleotides are TGTGCCAGCATTCAAGCAGCGGGGGGGTACAATGAGCAGTTCTTC.

The CDR3 spells CASSLMGEGYTF. CDR3 nucleotide sequence: TGCGCCAGCAGCTTGATGGGGGAGGGCTACACCTTC. The rearrangement uses TRBV5-1 and TRBJ1-2, with D perhaps TRBD1 (5 bases). V dropped 1 base and J dropped 8 bases, with 9 bases sitting between them. CDR3 length equals 12 residues. Germline V gene sequence: CDR1 SGHRS, CDR2 YFSETQ.

J is TRBJ2-7 and V is TRBV27; maybe TRBD1 (6 bases). The CDR3 extends over 12 amino acids. Trimming took 6 bases from V and 4 from J, leaving 10 bases between them. Germline V CDR1 and CDR2: MNHEY, SMNVEV (reference sequence). The CDR3 here is CASRRQGYEQYF. DNA for the CDR3: TGTGCCAGCAGACGTCAGGGGTACGAGCAGTACTTC.

The chain employs TRBV25-1 and TRBJ1-2, with 7 nucleotides matching TRBD1. CDR3 length: 11 amino acids. J lost 7 bases, V lost 6 bases, and 2 bases had no gene match. Germline loops: CDR1 MGHDK, CDR2 SYGVNS. CDR3 DNA: TGTGCCAGCAGCGACAGGGCTGGCTACACCTTC. This gives the protein CASSDRAGYTF.

The V and J genes are TRBV19 and TRBJ2-2, with a tentative D call TRBD1 (5 bases). The germline V and J ends were trimmed by 2 bases and 6 bases, with 7 bases remaining between them. This CDR3 region has 13 residues. Germline V CDR1 and CDR2: LNHDA, SQIVND (reference sequence). Here the CDR3 DNA reads TGTGCCAGTAGTATACAGACAGCCGGGGAGCTGTTTTTT. Translation: CASSIQTAGELFF.

This clone has a handful of counts. The V and J genes are TRBV6-4 and TRBJ2-5, with TRBD2 matching over 13 bases. After removal of 9 bases from V and 0 bases from J, the junction contained 7 bases not matched to a gene. Germline CDR1 and CDR2: MRHNA and SNTAGT. There are 16 residues in the CDR3. Here the CDR3 reads CASETSGGTYQETQYF. In DNA form, the CDR3 reads TGTGCCAGTGAGACTAGCGGGGGGACCTACCAAGAGACCCAGTACTTC.

This chain joins TRBV6-2 or TRBV6-3 and TRBJ1-1; weak D call: TRBD1 (5 bases). Trimming cost V 6 bases and J 5 bases, with 13 bases left between them. The CDR3 totals 13 residues. Per the germline V gene, CDR1 is MNHEY and CDR2 is SVGEGT. Here the CDR3 reads CASSSREGTEAFF. CDR3 bases: TGTGCCAGCAGCTCCCGGGAGGGGACTGAAGCTTTCTTT.

The chain couples TRBV6-2 or TRBV6-3 to TRBJ1-5, with TRBD1 as a possible D gene (6 bases). There are 16 residues in the CDR3. V was cut by 5 bases and J by 0 bases, with 14 bases left in between. From germline, CDR1 is MNHEY and CDR2 SVGEGT. The CDR3 coding sequence is TGTGCCAGCAGTACTCCGGGACAAACTAGCAATCAGCCCCAGCATTTT. This translates into CASSTPGQTSNQPQHF.

This clone was observed once. The chain recombines TRBV5-1 with TRBJ2-3; 7 positions agree with TRBD1. Germline V gene sequence: CDR1 SGHRS, CDR2 YFSETQ. The CDR3 is 12 amino acids. The V gene end was trimmed by 3 bases and the J gene end by 6 bases; junction bases not matched to a gene: 1. The CDR3: CASSSTGDTQYF. The DNA for the CDR3 is TGCGCCAGCAGCTCGACAGGGGATACGCAGTATTTT.

This rearrangement joins TRBV18 to TRBJ2-6, with 11 bases fitting TRBD2. The length of the CDR3 is 19 residues. The germline V gene encodes CDR1 KGHSH and CDR2 LQKENI. J gave up 0 bases and V 2 bases, and 6 bases lay outside the gene matches. Here the CDR3 reads CASSPFASGGISGANVLTF. The CDR3 nucleotides are TGTGCCAGCTCACCATTCGCTAGCGGGGGGATCTCTGGGGCCAACGTCCTGACTTTC.

CDR3 sequence: CASSSGQAPGTEAFF. DNA for the CDR3: TGTGCCAGCAGCTCGGGACAGGCCCCTGGGACTGAAGCTTTCTTT. The chain joins TRBV7-2 to TRBJ1-1; 8 nucleotides agree with TRBD1. Germline CDR1 and CDR2: SGHTA and FQGNSA. The ends lost 4 bases at V and 5 bases at J; junction bases unmatched: 9. The CDR3 length is 15 residues.

At least ten counts were recorded for this clone. The chain employs TRBV3-1 (or the pseudogene TRBV3-2) and TRBJ1-3; TRBD1 might be the D (5 bases). CDR1 LGHDT and CDR2 YNNKEL come from the germline V gene (reference sequence). This CDR3 contains 17 residues. Trimming stripped 4 bases from V and 0 bases from J, with 16 bases between. The CDR3 DNA follows: TGTGCCAGCAGCCCCCGAAGGGGTACCGTCTCTGGAAACACCATATATTTT. Protein sequence: CASSPRRGTVSGNTIYF.

The chain has TRBV6-2 or TRBV6-3 and TRBJ2-3, with D perhaps TRBD1 or TRBD2 (5 bases each). The CDR3 runs to 16 residues. The V end lost 5 bases, the J end lost 1 base, and 16 bases lay between the germline ends. Germline CDR1 reads MNHEY; CDR2 reads SVGEGT. CDR3 region: CASSPHSLGGTDTQYF. DNA for the CDR3: TGTGCCAGCAGTCCCCATTCTCTGGGGGGCACAGATACGCAGTATTTT.